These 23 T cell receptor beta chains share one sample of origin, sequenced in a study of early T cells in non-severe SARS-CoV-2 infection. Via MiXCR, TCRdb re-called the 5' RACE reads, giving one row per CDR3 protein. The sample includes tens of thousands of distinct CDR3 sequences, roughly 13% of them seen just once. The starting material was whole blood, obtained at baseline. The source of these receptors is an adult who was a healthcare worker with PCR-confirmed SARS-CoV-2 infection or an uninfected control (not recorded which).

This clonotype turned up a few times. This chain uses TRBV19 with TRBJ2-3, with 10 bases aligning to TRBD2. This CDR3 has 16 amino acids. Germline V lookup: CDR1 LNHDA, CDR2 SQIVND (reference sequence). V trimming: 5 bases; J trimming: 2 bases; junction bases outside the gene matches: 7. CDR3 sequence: CASSPWTSGTTDTQYF. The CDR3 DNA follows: TGTGCCAGTAGTCCTTGGACTAGCGGAACCACAGATACGCAGTATTTT.

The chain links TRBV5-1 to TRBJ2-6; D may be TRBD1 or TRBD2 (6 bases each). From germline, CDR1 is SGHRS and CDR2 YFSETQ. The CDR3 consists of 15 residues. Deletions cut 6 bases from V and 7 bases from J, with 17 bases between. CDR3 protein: CASTQTPGAANVLTF. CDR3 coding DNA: TGCGCCAGCACCCAGACCCCGGGGGCAGCCAACGTCCTGACTTTC. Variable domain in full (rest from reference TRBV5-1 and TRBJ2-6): KAGVTQTPRYLIKTRGQQVTLSCSPISGHRSVSWYQQTPGQGLQFLFEYFSETQRNKGNFPGRFSGRQFSNSRSEMNVSTLELGDSALYLCASTQTPGAANVLTFGAGSRLTVL.

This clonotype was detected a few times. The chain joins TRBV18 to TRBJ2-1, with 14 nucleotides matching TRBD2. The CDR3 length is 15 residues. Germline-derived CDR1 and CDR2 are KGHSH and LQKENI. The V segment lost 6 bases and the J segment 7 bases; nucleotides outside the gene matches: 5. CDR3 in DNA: TGTGCCAGCTCGGGACTAGCGGGAGCCGAAAATGAGCAGTTCTTC. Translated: CASSGLAGAENEQFF.

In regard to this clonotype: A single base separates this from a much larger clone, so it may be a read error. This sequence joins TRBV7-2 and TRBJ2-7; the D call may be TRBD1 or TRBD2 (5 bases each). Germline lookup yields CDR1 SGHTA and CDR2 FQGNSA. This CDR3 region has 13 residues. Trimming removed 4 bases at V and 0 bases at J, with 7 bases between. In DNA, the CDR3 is TGTGCCAGCAGCTCAGGGACCTCCTACGAGCAGTACTTC. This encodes CASSSGTSYEQYF.

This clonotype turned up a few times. CDR3 coding DNA: TGTGCCAGCAGAGGACAAGAGACCCAGTACTTC. It codes for CASRGQETQYF. The V call is TRBV28, the J call TRBJ2-5, with D unresolved. The length of the CDR3 is 11 residues. Trimming stripped 6 bases from V and 2 bases from J, with 4 bases between. CDR1 and CDR2 (germline): MDHEN, SYDVKM. The variable domain in full, completed from reference TRBV28 and TRBJ2-5, reads DVKVTQSSRYLVKRTGEKVFLECVQDMDHENMFWYRQDPGLGLRLIYFSYDVKMKEKGDIPEGYSVSREKKERFSLILESASTNQTSMYLCASRGQETQYFGPGTRLLVL.

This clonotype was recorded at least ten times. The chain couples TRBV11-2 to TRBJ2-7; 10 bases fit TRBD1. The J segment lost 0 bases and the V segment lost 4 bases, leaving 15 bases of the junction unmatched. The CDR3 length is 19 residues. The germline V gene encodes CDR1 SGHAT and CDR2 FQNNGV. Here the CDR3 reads CASSSPGQGFFLSSYEQYF. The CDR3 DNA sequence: TGTGCCAGCAGCTCACCGGGACAGGGGTTTTTCCTAAGCTCCTACGAGCAGTACTTC.

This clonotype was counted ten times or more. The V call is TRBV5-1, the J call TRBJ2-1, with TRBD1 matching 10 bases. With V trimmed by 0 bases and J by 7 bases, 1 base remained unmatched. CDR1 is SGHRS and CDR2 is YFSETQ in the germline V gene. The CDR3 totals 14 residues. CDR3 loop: CASSLEDRGNEQFF. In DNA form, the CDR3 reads TGCGCCAGCAGCTTGGAGGACAGGGGGAATGAGCAGTTCTTC.

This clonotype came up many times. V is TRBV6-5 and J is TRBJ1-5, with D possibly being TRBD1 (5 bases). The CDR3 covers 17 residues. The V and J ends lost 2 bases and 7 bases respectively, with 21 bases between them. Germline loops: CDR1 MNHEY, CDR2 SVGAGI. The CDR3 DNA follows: TGTGCCAGCAGTTACCGGACCCCGGGGCAGGGAGGACAGCCCCAGCATTTT. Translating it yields CASSYRTPGQGGQPQHF.

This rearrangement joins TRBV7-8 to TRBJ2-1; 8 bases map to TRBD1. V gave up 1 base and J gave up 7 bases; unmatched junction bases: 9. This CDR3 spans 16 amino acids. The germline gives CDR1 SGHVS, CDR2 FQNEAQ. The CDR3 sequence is CASSLVIRTGLNEQFF. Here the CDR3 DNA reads TGTGCCAGCAGCTTAGTAATCAGGACAGGGTTAAATGAGCAGTTCTTC.

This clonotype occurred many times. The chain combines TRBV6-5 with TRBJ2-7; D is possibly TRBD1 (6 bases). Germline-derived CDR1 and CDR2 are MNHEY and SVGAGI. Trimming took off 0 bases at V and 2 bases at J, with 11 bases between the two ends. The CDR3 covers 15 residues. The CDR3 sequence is CASSYSQGGPYEQYF. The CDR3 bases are TGTGCCAGCAGTTACTCTCAAGGGGGACCCTACGAGCAGTACTTC.

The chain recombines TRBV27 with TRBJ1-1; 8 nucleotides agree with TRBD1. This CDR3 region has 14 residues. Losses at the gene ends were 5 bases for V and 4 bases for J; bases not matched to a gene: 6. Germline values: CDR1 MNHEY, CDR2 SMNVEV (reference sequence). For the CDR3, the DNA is TGTGCCAGCAGTCCCCGGACAGGGAGCACTGAAGCTTTCTTT. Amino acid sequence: CASSPRTGSTEAFF.

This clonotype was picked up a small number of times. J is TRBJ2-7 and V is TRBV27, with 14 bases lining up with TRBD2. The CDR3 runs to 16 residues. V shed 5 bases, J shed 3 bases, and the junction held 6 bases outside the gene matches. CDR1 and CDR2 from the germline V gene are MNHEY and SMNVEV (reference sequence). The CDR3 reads CASSLKGLAGGYEQYF. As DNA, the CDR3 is TGTGCCAGCAGTCTGAAAGGACTAGCGGGAGGCTACGAGCAGTACTTC.

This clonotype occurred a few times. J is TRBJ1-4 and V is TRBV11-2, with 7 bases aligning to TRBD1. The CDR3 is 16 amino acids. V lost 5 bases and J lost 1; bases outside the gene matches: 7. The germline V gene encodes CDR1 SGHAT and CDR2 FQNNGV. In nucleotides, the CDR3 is TGTGCCAGCAGCCACCGACAGGGAATAACTAATGAAAAACTGTTTTTT. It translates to CASSHRQGITNEKLFF.

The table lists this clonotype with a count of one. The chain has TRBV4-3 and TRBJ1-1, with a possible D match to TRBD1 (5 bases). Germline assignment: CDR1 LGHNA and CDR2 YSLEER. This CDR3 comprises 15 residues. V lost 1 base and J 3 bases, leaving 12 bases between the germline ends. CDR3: CASSQGWGKDTEAFF. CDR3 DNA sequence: TGCGCCAGCAGCCAAGGTTGGGGGAAGGACACTGAAGCTTTCTTT.

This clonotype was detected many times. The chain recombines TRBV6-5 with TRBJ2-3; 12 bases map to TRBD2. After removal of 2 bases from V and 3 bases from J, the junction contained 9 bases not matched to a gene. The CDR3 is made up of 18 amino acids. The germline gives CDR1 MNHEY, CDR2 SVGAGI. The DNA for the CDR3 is TGTGCCAGCAGTTACGAGGAGGGAGGACTAGCGGGGACAGATACGCAGTATTTT. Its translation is CASSYEEGGLAGTDTQYF.

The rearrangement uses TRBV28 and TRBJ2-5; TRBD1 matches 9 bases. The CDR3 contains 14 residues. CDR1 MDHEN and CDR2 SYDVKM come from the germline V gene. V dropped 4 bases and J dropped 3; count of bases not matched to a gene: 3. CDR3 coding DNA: TGTGCCAGCAGTTACCGGGACAGGGAAGAGACCCAGTACTTC. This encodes CASSYRDREETQYF.

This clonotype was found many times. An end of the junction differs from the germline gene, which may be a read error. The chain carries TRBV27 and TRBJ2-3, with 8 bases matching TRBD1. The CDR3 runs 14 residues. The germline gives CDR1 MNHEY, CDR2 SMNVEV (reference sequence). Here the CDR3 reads CASTRPGGTDTQYF. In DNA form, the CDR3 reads TGTGCCAGCACCCGTCCAGGGGGCACCGATACGCAGTATTTT.

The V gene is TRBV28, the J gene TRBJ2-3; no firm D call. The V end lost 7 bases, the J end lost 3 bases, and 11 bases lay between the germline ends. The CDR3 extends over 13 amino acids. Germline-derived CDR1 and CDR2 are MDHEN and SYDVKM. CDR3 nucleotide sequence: TGTGCCAGCACCGGCGGATCGACAGATACGCAGTATTTT. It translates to CASTGGSTDTQYF.

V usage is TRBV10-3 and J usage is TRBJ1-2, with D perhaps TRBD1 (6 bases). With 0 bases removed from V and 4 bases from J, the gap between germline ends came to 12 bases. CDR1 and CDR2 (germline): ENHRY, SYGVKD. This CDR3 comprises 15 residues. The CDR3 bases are TGTGCCATCAGTGAGTCCCTGGACAGTGTCTATGGCTACACCTTC. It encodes CAISESLDSVYGYTF.

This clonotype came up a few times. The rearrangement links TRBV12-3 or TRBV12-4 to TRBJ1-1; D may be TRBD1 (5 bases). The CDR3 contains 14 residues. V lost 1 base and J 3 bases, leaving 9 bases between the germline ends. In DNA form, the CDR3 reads TGTGCCAGCAGTTTAGGAGGGGATTACACTGAAGCTTTCTTT. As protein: CASSLGGDYTEAFF.

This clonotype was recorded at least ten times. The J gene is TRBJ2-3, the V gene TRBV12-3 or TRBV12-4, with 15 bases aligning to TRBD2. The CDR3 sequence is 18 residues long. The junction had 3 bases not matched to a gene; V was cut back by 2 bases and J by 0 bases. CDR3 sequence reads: CASSLRTSGGASTDTQYF. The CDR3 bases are TGTGCCAGCAGTTTACGGACTAGCGGGGGGGCCAGCACAGATACGCAGTATTTT.

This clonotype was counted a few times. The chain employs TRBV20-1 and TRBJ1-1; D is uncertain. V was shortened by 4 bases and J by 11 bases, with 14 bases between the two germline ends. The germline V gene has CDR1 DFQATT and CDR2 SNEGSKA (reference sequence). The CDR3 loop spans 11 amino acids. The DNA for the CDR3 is TGCAGTGCTACCCAAGGCACAATTGCTTTCTTT. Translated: CSATQGTIAFF.

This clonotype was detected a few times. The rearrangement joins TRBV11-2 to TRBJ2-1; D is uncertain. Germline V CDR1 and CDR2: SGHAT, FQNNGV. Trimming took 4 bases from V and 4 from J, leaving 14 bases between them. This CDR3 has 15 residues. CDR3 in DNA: TGTGCCAGCAGCTCCATAAGACTCCAATACAATGAGCAGTTCTTC. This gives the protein CASSSIRLQYNEQFF.